This TCR beta chain was captured by sequencing in a study of shared clonotypes between healthy human individuals. Study-level information: Serving as donors were two women and a few men, whose ages spanned 18 to 49.

The CDR3 contains 14 residues. Germline loops: CDR1 SGHRS, CDR2 YFSETQ. The ends lost 4 bases at V and 4 bases at J; junction bases unmatched: 6. The authors sequenced unsorted PBMC DNA on ten immunoSEQ deep assay plates. Libraries were prepared by immunoSEQ multiplex PCR; TCRdb keeps only in-frame clonotypes and omits some of them. The data show about 520,000 clones, roughly 80% seen once. V and J are TRBV5-1 and TRBJ1-1; 8 bases match TRBD1. Specimen: PBMCs. This receptor was taken from a woman between 40 and 55 years old in good health. Some clones in this sample may be carry-over from other donors' samples. The CDR3 region is CASSTQTGVTEAFF. The DNA of the CDR3 is TGCGCCAGCAGCACCCAGACAGGGGTCACTGAAGCTTTCTTT.